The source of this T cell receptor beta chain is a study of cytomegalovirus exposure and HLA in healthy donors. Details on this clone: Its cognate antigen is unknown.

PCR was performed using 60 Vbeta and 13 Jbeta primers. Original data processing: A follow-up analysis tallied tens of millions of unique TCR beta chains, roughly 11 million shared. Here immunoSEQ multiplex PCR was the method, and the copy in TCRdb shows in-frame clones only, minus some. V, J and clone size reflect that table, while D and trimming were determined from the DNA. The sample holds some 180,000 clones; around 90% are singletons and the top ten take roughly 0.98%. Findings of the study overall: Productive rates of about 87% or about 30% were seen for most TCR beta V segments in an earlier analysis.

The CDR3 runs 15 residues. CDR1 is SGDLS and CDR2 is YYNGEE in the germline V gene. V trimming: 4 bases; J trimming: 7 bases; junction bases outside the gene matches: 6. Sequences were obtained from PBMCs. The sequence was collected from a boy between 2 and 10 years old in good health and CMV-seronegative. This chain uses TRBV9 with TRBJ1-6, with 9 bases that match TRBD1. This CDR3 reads CASSPGQGQNSPLHF. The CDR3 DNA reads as TGTGCCAGCAGCCCGGGACAGGGCCAGAATTCACCCCTCCACTTT.